This TCR beta chain was found in a study of T cells in Graves' hyperthyroidism and ophthalmopathy. CDR1 and CDR2 (germline): MDHEN, SYDVKM. V was pared by 2 bases and J by 3 bases, with 13 bases between. This CDR3 has 15 amino acids. This clonotype showed up many times. There were TCR beta CDR3 regions amplified from RNA transcripts. The primer set for the first-round RT-PCR of the TCR CDR3 was HTBI. TCRdb reprocessed the multiplex PCR reads with MiXCR, giving one entry per CDR3 protein. The table includes roughly 510,000 distinct CDR3 sequences, more than 20% detected once. This chain uses TRBV28 with TRBJ1-2; weak D call: TRBD1 (5 bases). Sequenced input: blood. This sequence originates from a young man with Graves' hyperthyroidism. The CDR3 DNA sequence: TGTGCCAGCAGTTTAATTTTTGGCAGGGACTATGGCTACACCTTC. It is translated as CASSLIFGRDYGYTF.